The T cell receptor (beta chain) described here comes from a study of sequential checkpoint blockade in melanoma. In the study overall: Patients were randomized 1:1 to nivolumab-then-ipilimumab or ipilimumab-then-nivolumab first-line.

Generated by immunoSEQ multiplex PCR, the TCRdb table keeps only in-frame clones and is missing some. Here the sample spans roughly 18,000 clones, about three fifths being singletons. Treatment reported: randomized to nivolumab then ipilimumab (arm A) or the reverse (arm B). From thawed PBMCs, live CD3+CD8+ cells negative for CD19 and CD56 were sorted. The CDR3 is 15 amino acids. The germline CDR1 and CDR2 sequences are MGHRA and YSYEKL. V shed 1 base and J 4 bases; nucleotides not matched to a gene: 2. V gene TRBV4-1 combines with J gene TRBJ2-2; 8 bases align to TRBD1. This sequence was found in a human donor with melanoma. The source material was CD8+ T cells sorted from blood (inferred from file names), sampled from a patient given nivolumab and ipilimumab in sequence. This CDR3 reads CASSQGTGSTGELFF. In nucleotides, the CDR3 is TGCGCCAGCAGCCAAGGGACAGGGAGCACCGGGGAGCTGTTTTTT.